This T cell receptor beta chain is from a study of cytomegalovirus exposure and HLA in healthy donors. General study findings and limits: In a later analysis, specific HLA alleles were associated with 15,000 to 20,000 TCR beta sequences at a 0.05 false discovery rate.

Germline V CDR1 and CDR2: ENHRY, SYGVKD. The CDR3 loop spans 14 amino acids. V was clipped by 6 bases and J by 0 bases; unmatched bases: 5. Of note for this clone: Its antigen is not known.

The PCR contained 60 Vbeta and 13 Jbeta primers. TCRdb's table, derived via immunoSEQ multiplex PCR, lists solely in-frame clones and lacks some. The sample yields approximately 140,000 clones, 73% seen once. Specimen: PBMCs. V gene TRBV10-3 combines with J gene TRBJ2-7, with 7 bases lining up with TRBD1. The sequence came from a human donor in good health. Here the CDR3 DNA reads TGTGCCATCAGGTCGGGACAGAGCTCCTACGAGCAGTACTTC. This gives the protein CAIRSGQSSYEQYF.